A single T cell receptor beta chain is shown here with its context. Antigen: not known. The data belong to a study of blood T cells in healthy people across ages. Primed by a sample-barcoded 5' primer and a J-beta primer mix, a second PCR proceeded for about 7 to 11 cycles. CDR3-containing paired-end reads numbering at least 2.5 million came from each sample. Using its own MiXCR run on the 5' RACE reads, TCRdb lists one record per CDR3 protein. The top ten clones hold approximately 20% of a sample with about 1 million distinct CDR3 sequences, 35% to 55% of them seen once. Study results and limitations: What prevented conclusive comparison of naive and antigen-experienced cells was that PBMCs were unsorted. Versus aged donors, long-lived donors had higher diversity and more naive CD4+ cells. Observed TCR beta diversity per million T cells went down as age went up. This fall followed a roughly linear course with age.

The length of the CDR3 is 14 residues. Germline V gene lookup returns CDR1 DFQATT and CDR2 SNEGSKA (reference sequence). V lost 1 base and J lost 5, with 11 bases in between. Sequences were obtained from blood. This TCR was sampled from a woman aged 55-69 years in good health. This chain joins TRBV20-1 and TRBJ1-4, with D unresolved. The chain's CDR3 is CSARVEGFNEKLFF. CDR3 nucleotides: TGCAGTGCTAGAGTAGAGGGTTTCAATGAAAAACTGTTTTTT.